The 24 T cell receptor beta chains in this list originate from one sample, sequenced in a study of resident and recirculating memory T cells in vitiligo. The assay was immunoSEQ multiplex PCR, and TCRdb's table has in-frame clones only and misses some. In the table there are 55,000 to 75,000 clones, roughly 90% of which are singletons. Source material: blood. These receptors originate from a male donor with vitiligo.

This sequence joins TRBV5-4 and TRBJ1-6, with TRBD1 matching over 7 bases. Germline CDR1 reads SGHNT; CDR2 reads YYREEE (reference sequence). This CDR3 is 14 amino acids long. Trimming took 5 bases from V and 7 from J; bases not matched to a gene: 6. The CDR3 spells CASRGGGNNSPLHF. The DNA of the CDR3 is TGTGCCAGCAGAGGAGGGGGCAACAATTCACCCCTCCACTTT.

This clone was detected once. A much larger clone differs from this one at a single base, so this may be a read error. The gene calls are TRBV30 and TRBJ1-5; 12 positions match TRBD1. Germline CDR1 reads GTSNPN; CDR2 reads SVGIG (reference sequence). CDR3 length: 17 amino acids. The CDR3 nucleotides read TGTGCCTGGAGTGGAGGGGACAGGGGGCCCTACAATCAGCCCCGGCATTTT. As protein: CAWSGGDRGPYNQPRHF.

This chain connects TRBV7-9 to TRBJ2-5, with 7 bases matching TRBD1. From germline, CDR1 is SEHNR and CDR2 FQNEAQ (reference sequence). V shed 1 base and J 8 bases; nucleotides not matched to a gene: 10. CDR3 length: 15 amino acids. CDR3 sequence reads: CASSLVGGQRETQYF. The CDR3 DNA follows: TGTGCCAGCAGCTTAGTAGGGGGACAGAGGGAAACCCAGTACTTC.

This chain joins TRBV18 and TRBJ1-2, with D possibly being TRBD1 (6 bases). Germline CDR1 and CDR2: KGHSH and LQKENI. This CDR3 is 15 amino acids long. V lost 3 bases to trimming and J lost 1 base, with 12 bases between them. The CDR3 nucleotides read TGTGCCAGCTCACCGGTCAGGGGTATTAACTATGGCTACACCTTC. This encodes CASSPVRGINYGYTF.

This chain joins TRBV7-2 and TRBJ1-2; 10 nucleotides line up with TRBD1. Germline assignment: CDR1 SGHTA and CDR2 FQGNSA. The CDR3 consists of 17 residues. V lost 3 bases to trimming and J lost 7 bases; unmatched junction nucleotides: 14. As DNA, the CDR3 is TGTGCCAGCAGCTTGACAGGGGGCGCACGGGCTCGTTCTGGCTACACCTTC. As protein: CASSLTGGARARSGYTF. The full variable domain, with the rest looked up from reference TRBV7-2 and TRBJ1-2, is GAGVSQSPSNKVTEKGKDVELRCDPISGHTALYWYRQSLGQGLEFLIYFQGNSAPDKSGLPSDRFSAERTGGSVSTLTIQRTQQEDSAVYLCASSLTGGARARSGYTFGSGTRLTVV.

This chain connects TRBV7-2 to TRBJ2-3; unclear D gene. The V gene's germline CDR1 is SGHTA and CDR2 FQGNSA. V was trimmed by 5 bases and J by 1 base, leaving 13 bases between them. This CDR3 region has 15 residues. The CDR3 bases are TGTGCCAGCAGCCCCTCCGGGTCCGGCACAGATACGCAGTATTTT. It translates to CASSPSGSGTDTQYF. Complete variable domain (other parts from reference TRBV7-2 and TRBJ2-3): GAGVSQSPSNKVTEKGKDVELRCDPISGHTALYWYRQSLGQGLEFLIYFQGNSAPDKSGLPSDRFSAERTGGSVSTLTIQRTQQEDSAVYLCASSPSGSGTDTQYFGPGTRLTVL.

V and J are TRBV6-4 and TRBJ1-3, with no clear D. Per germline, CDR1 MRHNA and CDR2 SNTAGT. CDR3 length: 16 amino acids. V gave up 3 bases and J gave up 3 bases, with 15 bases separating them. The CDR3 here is CASSEAGGFCGNTIYF. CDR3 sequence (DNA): TGTGCCAGCAGTGAAGCAGGAGGGTTCTGTGGAAACACCATATATTTT.

The CDR3 reads CASSLVGLNTEAFF. DNA of the CDR3: TGTGCCAGCAGCTTAGTGGGCTTGAACACTGAAGCTTTCTTT. The rearrangement links TRBV11-2 to TRBJ1-1; D call uncertain. The ends were cut back, 1 base at V and 0 bases at J, with 6 bases in the middle. In germline, CDR1 is SGHAT, CDR2 FQNNGV. This CDR3 is 14 amino acids long.

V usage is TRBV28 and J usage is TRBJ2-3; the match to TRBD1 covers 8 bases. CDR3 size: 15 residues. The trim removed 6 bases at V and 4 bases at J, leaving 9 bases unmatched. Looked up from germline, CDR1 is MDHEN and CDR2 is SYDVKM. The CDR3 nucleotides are TGTGCCAGCAGCTTGGTGGACAGGGACGCAGATACGCAGTATTTT. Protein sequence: CASSLVDRDADTQYF.

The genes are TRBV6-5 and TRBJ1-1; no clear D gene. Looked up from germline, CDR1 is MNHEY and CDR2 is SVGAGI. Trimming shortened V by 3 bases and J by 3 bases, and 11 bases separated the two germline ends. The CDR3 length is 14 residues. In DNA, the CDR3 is TGTGCCAGCAGTTATTCCAATGAGGACACTGAAGCTTTCTTT. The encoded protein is CASSYSNEDTEAFF.

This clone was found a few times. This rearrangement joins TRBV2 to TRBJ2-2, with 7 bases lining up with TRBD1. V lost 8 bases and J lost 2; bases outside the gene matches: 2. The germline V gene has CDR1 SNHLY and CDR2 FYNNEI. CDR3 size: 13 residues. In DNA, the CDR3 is TGTGCCAGCGACAGGGATAACACCGGGGAGCTGTTTTTT. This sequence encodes CASDRDNTGELFF.

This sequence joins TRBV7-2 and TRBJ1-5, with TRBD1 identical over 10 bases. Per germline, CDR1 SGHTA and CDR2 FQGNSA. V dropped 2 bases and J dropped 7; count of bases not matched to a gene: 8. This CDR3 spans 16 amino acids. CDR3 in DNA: TGTGCCAGCAGCTTAAGACCCGGGGACAGGGGCCAGCCCCAGCATTTT. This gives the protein CASSLRPGDRGQPQHF.

Written as DNA, the CDR3 is TGTGCCAGCAGTTCCTCGGCGACGAGGGGCTACACCTTC. Translating it yields CASSSSATRGYTF. The gene calls are TRBV6-5 and TRBJ1-2; D unresolved. Deletions cut 4 bases from V and 8 bases from J, with 14 bases between. CDR1 and CDR2 (germline): MNHEY, SVGAGI. This CDR3 is built from 13 residues.

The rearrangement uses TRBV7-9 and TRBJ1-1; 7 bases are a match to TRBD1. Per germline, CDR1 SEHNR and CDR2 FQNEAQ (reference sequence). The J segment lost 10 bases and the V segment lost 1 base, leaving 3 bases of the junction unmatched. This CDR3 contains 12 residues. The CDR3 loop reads CASSLETGIAFF. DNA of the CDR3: TGTGCCAGCAGCTTAGAGACAGGGATAGCTTTCTTT.

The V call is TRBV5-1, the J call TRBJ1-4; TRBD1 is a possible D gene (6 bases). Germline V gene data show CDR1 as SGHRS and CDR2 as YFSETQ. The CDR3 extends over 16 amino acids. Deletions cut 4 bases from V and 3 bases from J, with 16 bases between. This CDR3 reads CASSLASYRANEKLFF. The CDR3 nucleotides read TGCGCCAGCAGCCTCGCCTCTTACAGGGCTAATGAAAAACTGTTTTTT.

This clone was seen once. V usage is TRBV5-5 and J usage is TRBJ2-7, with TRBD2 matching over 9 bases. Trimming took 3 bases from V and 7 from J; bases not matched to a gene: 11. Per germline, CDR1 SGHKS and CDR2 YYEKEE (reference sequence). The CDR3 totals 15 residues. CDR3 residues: CASSSDRLAGAEQYF. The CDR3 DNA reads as TGTGCCAGCAGCTCCGATCGTTTAGCGGGGGCGGAGCAGTACTTC. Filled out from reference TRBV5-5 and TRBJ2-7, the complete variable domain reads DAGVTQSPTHLIKTRGQQVTLRCSPISGHKSVSWYQQVLGQGPQFIFQYYEKEERGRGNFPDRFSARQFPNYSSELNVNALLLGDSALYLCASSSDRLAGAEQYFGPGTRLTVT.

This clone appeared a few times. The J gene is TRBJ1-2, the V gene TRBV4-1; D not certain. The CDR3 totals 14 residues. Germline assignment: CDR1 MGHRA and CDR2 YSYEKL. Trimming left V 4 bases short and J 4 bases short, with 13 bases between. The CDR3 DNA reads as TGCGCCAGCAGCCCCAAGGAGGATAGCTATGGCTACACCTTC. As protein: CASSPKEDSYGYTF.

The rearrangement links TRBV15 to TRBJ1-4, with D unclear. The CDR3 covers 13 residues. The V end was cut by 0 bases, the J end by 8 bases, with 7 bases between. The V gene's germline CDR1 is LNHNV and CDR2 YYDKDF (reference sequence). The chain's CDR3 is CATSRDPGEKLFF. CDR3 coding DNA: TGTGCCACCAGCAGAGATCCGGGGGAAAAACTGTTTTTT.

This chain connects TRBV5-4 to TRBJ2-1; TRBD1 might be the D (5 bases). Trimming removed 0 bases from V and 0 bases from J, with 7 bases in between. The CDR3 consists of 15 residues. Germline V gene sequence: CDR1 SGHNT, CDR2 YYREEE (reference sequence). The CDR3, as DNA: TGTGCCAGCAGCTTGGCTGGGGCCTCCTACAATGAGCAGTTCTTC. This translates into CASSLAGASYNEQFF.

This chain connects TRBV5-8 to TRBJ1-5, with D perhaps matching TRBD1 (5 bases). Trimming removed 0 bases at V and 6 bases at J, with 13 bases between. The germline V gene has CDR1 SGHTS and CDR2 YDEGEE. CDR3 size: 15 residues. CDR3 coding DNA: TGTGCCAGCAGCTTGGATTTGGCAGGGTCTCAGCCCCAGCATTTT. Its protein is CASSLDLAGSQPQHF.

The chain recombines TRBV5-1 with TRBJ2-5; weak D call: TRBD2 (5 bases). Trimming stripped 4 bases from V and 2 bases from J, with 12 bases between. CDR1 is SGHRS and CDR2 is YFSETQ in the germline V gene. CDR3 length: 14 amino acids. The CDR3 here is CASSPAPGQETQYF. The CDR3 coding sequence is TGCGCCAGCAGCCCAGCCCCGGGACAAGAGACCCAGTACTTC.

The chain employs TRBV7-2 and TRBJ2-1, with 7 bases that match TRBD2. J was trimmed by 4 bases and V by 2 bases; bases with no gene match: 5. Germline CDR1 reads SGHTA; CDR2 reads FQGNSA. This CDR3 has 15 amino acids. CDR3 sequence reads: CASSLRRGEYNEQFF. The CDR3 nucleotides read TGTGCCAGCAGCTTACGCCGGGGGGAGTACAATGAGCAGTTCTTC.

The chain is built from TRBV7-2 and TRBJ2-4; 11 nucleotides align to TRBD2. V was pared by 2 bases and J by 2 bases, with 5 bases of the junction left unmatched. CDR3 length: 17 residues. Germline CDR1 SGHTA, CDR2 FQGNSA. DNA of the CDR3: TGTGCCAGCAGCTTACAGGCTAGCGGGGGGTCCAAAAACATTCAGTACTTC. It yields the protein CASSLQASGGSKNIQYF. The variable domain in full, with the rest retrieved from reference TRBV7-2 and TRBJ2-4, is GAGVSQSPSNKVTEKGKDVELRCDPISGHTALYWYRQSLGQGLEFLIYFQGNSAPDKSGLPSDRFSAERTGGSVSTLTIQRTQQEDSAVYLCASSLQASGGSKNIQYFGAGTRLSVL.

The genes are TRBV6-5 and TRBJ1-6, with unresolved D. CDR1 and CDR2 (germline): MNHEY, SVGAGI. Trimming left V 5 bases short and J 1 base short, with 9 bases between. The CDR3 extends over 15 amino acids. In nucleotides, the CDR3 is TGTGCCAGCAGTCTACAGATTTCCTATAATTCACCCCTCCACTTT. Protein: CASSLQISYNSPLHF.